The entry that follows covers one T cell receptor beta chain sequence. This record belongs to a study of blood T cell repertoires in COVID-19. About the research overall: COVID-19 samples from acute and convalescent phases originated in the United States, Italy and Spain.

Germline CDR1 reads DFQATT; CDR2 reads SNEGSKA (reference sequence). This CDR3 region has 11 residues. Trimming pared 7 bases from V and 11 bases from J, leaving 16 bases between. As originally analysed: Cell counts per sample came from amplifying reference gene primers. Some clones are missing from TCRdb's copy, which holds only in-frame ones; the method was immunoSEQ multiplex PCR. V and J calls and clone size are as listed in that table; D and trimming were resolved from the DNA. The sample has some 190,000 clones; about 83% are singletons. Enrolled through a virtual design, the participants were between about 18 and 100 years of age and came from 24 US areas.

V gene TRBV20-1 combines with J gene TRBJ2-3, with D perhaps assigned TRBD1 or TRBD2 (6 bases each). This receptor was identified in a man aged 40-55 years with acute COVID-19. Sequenced sample: PBMCs or T cells enriched from blood (not recorded which). The CDR3 reads CSVREDSWQYF. The CDR3 nucleotides are TGCAGTGTTAGGGAGGACAGTTGGCAGTATTTT.